This T cell receptor beta chain came from a study of CD8+CD57+ T cells in acquired aplastic anemia. Study-wide background: Sorted cells (CD4+ and CD8+) yielded DNA amounts that averaged approximately 3.2 ug. Findings and caveats of the study: The CD8+ Simpson's diversity of patients and controls was not significantly different.

In this sample, this clonotype turned up many times. Antigen unknown. The ends lost 5 bases at V and 2 bases at J; junction bases unmatched: 8. The CDR3 is made up of 15 amino acids. CDR1 is SGHTA, CDR2 FQGNSA, per germline. By flow cytometry, patients selected for sequencing had shown an expansion of CD8+CD57+ cells. Among the patients, all had severe acquired aplastic anemia. Blood was sampled before the patients had received any therapy. Investigators profiled TCR beta VDJ and CDR3 from genomic DNA template. TCRdb redid the calling of the reads with MiXCR, one entry per CDR3 protein. The table includes 130,000 or so distinct CDR3 sequences, 30% to 45% detected once.

The sample comprised sorted CD4+, CD8+, or CD8+CD57+ T cells (not recorded which) from PBMCs. The TCR was taken from a human donor with aplastic anemia. V and J are TRBV7-2 and TRBJ2-5; 7 positions match TRBD1. The CDR3, as DNA: TGTGCCAGCAGCACAAGGGACAGTCCTCAAGAGACCCAGTACTTC. It yields the protein CASSTRDSPQETQYF.